What follows are 2 T cell receptor beta chains derived from one specimen sequenced in a study of blood T cell repertoires in COVID-19. Generated by immunoSEQ multiplex PCR, the TCRdb table keeps only in-frame clones and is missing some. The profile shows fewer than 250,000 clones, 84% of them singletons. Material for sequencing was peripheral blood. These receptors came from a man aged 50-60 years with acute or convalescent COVID-19.

There are a few counts of this clone. The V gene is TRBV28, the J gene TRBJ1-1; weak D call: TRBD1 (6 bases). CDR1 is MDHEN, CDR2 SYDVKM, per germline. Trimming took 3 bases from V and 3 from J, leaving 8 bases between them. This CDR3 region has 13 residues. The CDR3, as DNA: TGTGCCAGCAGTTTGGACAGCTACACTGAAGCTTTCTTT. Translated, it gives CASSLDSYTEAFF.

The chain couples TRBV4-1 to TRBJ1-1; 9 bases agree with TRBD1. V was pared by 5 bases and J by 4 bases, with 2 bases of the junction left unmatched. CDR1 and CDR2 from the germline V gene are MGHRA and YSYEKL. The CDR3 is made up of 13 amino acids. The CDR3 DNA sequence: TGCGCCAGCAGCGACAGGGGGACCACTGAAGCTTTCTTT. This gives the protein CASSDRGTTEAFF.